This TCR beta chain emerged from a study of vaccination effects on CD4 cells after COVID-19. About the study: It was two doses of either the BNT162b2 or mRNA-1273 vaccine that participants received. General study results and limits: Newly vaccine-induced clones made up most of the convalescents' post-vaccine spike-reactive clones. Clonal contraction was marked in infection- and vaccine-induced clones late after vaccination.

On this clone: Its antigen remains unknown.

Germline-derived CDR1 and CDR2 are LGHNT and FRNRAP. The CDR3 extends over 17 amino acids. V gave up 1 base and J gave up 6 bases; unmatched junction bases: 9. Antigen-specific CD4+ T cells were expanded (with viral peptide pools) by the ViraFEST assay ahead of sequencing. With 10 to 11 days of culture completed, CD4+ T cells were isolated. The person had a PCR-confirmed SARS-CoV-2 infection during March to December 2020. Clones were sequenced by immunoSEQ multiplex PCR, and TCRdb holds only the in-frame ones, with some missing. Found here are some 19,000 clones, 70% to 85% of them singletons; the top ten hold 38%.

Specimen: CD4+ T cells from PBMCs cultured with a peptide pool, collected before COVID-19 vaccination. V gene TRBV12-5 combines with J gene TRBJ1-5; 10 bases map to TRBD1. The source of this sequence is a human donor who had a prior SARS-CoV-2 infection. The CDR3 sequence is CASGLGRDRGPGQPQHF. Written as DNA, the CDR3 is TGTGCTAGTGGTTTGGGCCGGGACAGGGGCCCCGGTCAGCCCCAGCATTTT.